The clone carrying this T cell receptor beta chain has only one observation. Its antigen is as yet unknown. Extraction of RNA preceded its reverse transcription into cDNA, which served as the sequencing template. Measured with immunoSEQ multiplex PCR; TCRdb has only the in-frame clones, and not every one. The table lists approximately 100,000 clones, 65% to 90% of them singletons, with roughly 11% in the top ten. The record originates from a study of CD8+ T cells in alopecia areata. General study findings and limits: One nonresponder leaves baseline CD8+ expansion's link to response uncertain.

Sample treatment: oral pan-JAK inhibitor, 5-10 mg twice daily. Punch biopsies of lesional scalp, plus peripheral blood, were taken from alopecia areata patients. The sample was CD8+ T cells sorted from blood, taken around week 31, from a patient treated with tofacitinib. This clonotype was sampled from a human donor with alopecia areata.

The CDR3 bases are TGTGCCAGCAGTGAAGGGACTAGCGGGGGAAGCACAGATACGCAGTATTTT. Its translation is CASSEGTSGGSTDTQYF. The chain couples TRBV2 to TRBJ2-3; 13 positions match TRBD2. The V segment lost 1 base and the J segment 0 bases; nucleotides outside the gene matches: 1. The length of the CDR3 is 17 residues. Germline loops: CDR1 SNHLY, CDR2 FYNNEI.